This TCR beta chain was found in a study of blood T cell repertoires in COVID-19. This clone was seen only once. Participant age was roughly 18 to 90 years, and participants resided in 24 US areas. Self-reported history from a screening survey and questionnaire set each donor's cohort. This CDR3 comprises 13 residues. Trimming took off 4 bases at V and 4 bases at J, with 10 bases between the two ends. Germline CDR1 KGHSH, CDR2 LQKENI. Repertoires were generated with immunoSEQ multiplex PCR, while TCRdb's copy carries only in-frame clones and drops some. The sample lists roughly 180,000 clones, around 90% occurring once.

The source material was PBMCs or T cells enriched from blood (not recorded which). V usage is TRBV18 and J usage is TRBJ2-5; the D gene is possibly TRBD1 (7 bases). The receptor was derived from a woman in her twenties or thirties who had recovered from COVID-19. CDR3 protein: CASSRQGGETQYF. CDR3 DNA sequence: TGTGCCAGCTCACGACAGGGAGGAGAGACCCAGTACTTC.